This entry concerns a single T cell receptor (beta chain). Its cognate antigen has yet to be identified. Lacking the conserved final phenylalanine or tryptophan, this CDR3 likely reflects a read error. Because the CDR3's place on the DNA is in doubt, the DNA is left out and the CDR3 is given as listed by TCRdb. The data derive from a study of early stage breast cancer tumors (dated 2017 in TCRdb). Background on the whole study: Of the 16 invasive breast tumors, about a dozen were found to be estrogen receptor-positive, progesterone receptor-positive and HER2-negative. A total of over 2 million templates, representing roughly 1,100,000 unique clonotypes, were detected across all samples. Of the roughly 12 ER+/PR+/HER2- tumors, eight were classified as invasive ductal carcinomas and four as invasive lobular carcinomas. On average, each sample had 9.5 to 10-fold read coverage. What the work shows at the level of the full study, not this receptor alone: Greater similarity was observed between blood and normal breast repertoires than between blood and tumor repertoires, and tumor was distinguished from normal in about 90% of the 16 patients when each tissue was compared with blood. Enriched TCRB sequences shared across patients were found to be mostly commonly generated sequences that were unlikely to play an important role in the tumor microenvironment. About 2.5-fold higher T cell density and higher clonality were observed in tumors than in adjacent normal breast tissue. Chain pairing and functional markers such as CD4, CD8 and FOXP3 were not captured by bulk genomic DNA sequencing of unsorted cells. Because the cohort was small, analysis by tumor subtype was not possible.

CDR1 and CDR2, per the germline V gene, are SGHTS and YDEGEE. The CDR3 sequence runs 10 residues, both termini included. Every sample was amplified as two independent genomic DNA replicates, using 0.5 ug for blood and about 1.6 ug for tumor or normal breast. Following the manufacturer's instructions, the ImmunoSeq Intro kit was used to carry out TCRB sequencing on genomic DNA. Multiplex PCR ran around 32 cycles with proprietary primers and spike-in control sequences for absolute quantification. Single-end 150-bp reads were used to sequence an 87-bp fragment spanning the CDR3 and the flanking V and J genes. Each lane of an Illumina MiSeq running version 3.0 chemistry carried seven multiplexed samples, with two replicates apiece. The original pipeline was this. Raw data were processed by the vendor's proprietary pipeline, with both replicates merged into one result per sample. Productive rearrangements sharing the V-gene family, CDR3 amino acid sequence and J-gene segment were defined as clonotypes. Clonality was computed as 1 minus the normalized Shannon entropy (Pielou evenness) of TCRB abundances. To estimate T cell density, the total number of templates was divided by the number of input cells, which was inferred from the amount of DNA input. Recon with default parameters was used to estimate total repertoire diversity and clonality. Tumor-enriched clonotypes were defined as having over 0.1% abundance in tumor and at least 32-fold higher abundance than in normal breast. In its TCRdb copy, this immuneACCESS table keeps in-frame sequences only and misses some clones. Where compared with another copy, unresolved V genes explain less than half of these, and the others have no known cause. V and J calls plus clone size are reproduced from that table; the DNA served to infer D and trimming. The sample table contains under 13,000 clones; only one count was recorded for over 70% of them. The leading ten clones occupy approximately 15% of the sample.

About 18-50 mg of tumor tissue was diced, and more than 3 ug of DNA was typically obtained. The study profiled bulk TCR beta-chain repertoires in matched peripheral blood, tumor and adjacent normal breast tissue taken from about 15 patients with early-stage breast cancer. Once resection was done, tumor tissue identified by eye was cut out and put into prechilled RNAlater. Tumor tissue (about 18-50 mg) was diced and then homogenized with a TissueLyser II in RLTplus buffer containing beta-mercaptoethanol and antifoaming agent. The Qiagen AllPrep DNA/RNA Mini kit was used for genomic DNA extraction. Specimen: breast tumor tissue. This TCR was sampled from a person between 70 and 80 years old with breast cancer. The V gene is TRBV5-8 and the J gene is TRBJ2-3; the table assigns TRBD1, which was not confirmed against the DNA. For the CDR3, the sequence is CASSLGQGAG.